This T cell receptor beta chain was identified in a study of tumor and adjacent non-tumor tissue in lung cancer (dated by TCRdb to the late 2010s). In the study overall: Patients with adenocarcinoma (approximately 11), squamous cell carcinoma (2) and small cell lung cancer (1) were included in the cohort. Ages among the 15 or so patients ranged from roughly 31 to 80 years, there were 10 or so men and 5 women, and disease was at TNM stage I to III. In total, sequencing yielded approximately 130,000,000 productive TCRbeta reads, which works out to an average of around 4.2 million reads per sample. Bulk TCRbeta repertoires were compared between lung tumor tissue and matched distant non-tumor lung tissue obtained from around 14 lung cancer patients. For each patient, one tumor sample and one normal lung sample were taken, giving under 35 paired specimens that underwent TCRbeta CDR3 sequencing.

RNA was isolated from bulk, unsorted tissue, and RNA quality was assessed with a NanoDrop ND-1000 and an Agilent 2100. Donors were newly diagnosed lung cancer patients admitted for thoracic surgery in China between August and November 2014, without prior chemotherapy. Patients with previous radiotherapy or chemotherapy, or with another concurrent cancer, were excluded from the study. Pieces of surgical tissue measuring about 1-2.2 cm3 were kept in RNAlater solution and stored at -80 degrees C until use. The library was produced with multiplex PCR. The reads were generated on an Illumina HiSeq 2500. TCRbeta libraries were built by three rounds of nested PCR using primers (Table S4), following protocols modified from ARM-PCR. PCR products of 200-500 bp were gel-excised and purified with the QIAquick gel extraction kit before sequencing. The authors' analysis ran thus. Trimmomatic was used to clean the reads, FLASH merged the cleaned reads into complete CDR3 sequences, and MiTCR assigned the sequences to V(D)J germline segments. Clonal diversity was calculated as the inverse Simpson's index using VDJtools. In-frame sequences lacking a premature stop codon were counted as productive reads. TCRdb reran the public reads through fastp at Q25 and MiXCR, keeping productive beta chains. Entries are consolidated by CDR3 protein sequence, retaining the most common genes and DNA. V and J calls and clone size were set by TCRdb, not the authors. The table for this sample lists 95,000 to 150,000 distinct CDR3 sequences; about 66% of them were counted only once. The ten largest clonotypes hold roughly 13% of the sample.

In the germline V gene, CDR1 corresponds to WSHSY and CDR2 to SAAADI. Trimming at the junction amounts to 8 bases on V and 2 bases on J, and the germline ends lie 23 bases apart. The CDR3 starts with the cysteine, ends with the phenylalanine, and has 17 residues. CDR3 DNA only is kept here, 51 bases in frame from base 1. Paper-wide results and their limitations: Significantly higher TCR diversity was found in younger patients, and higher tumor TCR diversity was associated with shorter overall and disease-free survival. Neither the sequencing platform nor unique molecular identifiers are mentioned in the methods. In normal lung, the top 100 clones accounted for a significantly larger cumulative share of the repertoire than in tumor tissue. Only about 15 patients were in the cohort, and the authors stated that larger samples and more detailed clinical data are needed. Because peripheral blood was not sequenced, blood TCRbeta repertoires in the lung cancer patients of the study were not examined. Tumor tissue showed significantly higher TCR diversity (inverse Simpson) than normal lung tissue, at around 460 vs 160 (P = 0.0075, Mann-Whitney U test).

As to this clonotype: Its antigen target is currently unknown. One base away there is no much larger clone; base qualities are not given.

The receptor comes from a man aged 30 to 45 with non-small cell lung cancer. What was sequenced was lung tumor tissue. The receptor chain draws on TRBV10-2 and TRBJ2-3; the D gene identity is not certain. The CDR3 corresponds to CASREGIRRFLTDTQYF. The DNA reads as follows: TGCGCCAGCCGAGAAGGGATTAGACGGTTTCTCACAGATACGCAGTATTTT.